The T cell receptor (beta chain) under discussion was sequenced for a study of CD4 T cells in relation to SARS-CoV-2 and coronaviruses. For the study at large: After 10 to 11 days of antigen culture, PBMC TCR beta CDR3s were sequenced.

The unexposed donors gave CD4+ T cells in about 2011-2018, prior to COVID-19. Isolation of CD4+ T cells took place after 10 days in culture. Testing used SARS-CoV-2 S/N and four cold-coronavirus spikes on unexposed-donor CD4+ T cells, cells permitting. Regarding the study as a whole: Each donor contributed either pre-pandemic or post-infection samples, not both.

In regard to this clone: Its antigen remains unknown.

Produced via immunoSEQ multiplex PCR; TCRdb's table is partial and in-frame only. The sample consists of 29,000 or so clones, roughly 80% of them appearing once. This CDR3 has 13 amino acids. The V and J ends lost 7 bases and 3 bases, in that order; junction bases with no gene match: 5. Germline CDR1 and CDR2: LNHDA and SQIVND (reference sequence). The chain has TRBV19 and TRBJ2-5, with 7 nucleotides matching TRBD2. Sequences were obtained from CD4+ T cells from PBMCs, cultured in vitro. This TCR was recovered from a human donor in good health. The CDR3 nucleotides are TGTGCCAGTAAGATTGCGGGGGAAGAGACCCAGTACTTC. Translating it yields CASKIAGEETQYF.